This T cell receptor (beta chain) was observed in a study of cytomegalovirus exposure and HLA in healthy donors. PCR primers comprised 60 Vbeta and 13 Jbeta primers. Only in-frame clones appear in the TCRdb table, and some are missing; sequencing was by immunoSEQ multiplex PCR. The sample gives 95,000 to 150,000 clones, roughly a sixth of which show up once; approximately 2.6% is in the top ten. What was sequenced was PBMCs. The sequence derives from a female donor in good health and CMV-seropositive.

The DNA for the CDR3 is TGTGCCAGCAGTGCCCTTTTTAGCAGTTCCTACAATGAGCAGTTCTTC. Its protein is CASSALFSSSYNEQFF. This chain links TRBV27 with TRBJ2-1; no definite D call. Trimming took 5 bases from V and 1 from J, leaving 15 bases between them. The CDR3 totals 16 residues. Germline CDR1 MNHEY, CDR2 SMNVEV (reference sequence).